This TCR beta chain was identified during a study of T cell responses to AZD1222 COVID-19 vaccine. Whole-study results and caveats: Recipients of AZD1222 seropositive at baseline numbered only five or six. Clonal diversity may have been underestimated, and the donors were mostly white British, with more females than males. Regions left unmutated in variants are reportedly the target of nearly half of spike-specific TCRs.

Pooled in the analysis were second doses at about 4 or about 12 weeks. The V end was cut by 3 bases, the J end by 4 bases, with 7 bases between. CDR3 size: 13 residues. Looked up from germline, CDR1 is DFQATT and CDR2 is SNEGSKA (reference sequence). Worth noting for this clone: Antigen specificity is unknown.

Using immunoSEQ multiplex PCR, the repertoire was profiled, and TCRdb retains in-frame clones only, with some absent. The sample includes roughly 40,000 clones, about nine tenths of them seen just once. The input for sequencing was peripheral blood, taken 28 days after the second AZD1222 dose. The TCR was taken from an adult who received the AZD1222 COVID-19 vaccine. The chain carries TRBV20-1 and TRBJ1-6; no definite D call. The CDR3 DNA follows: TGCAGTGCTAGTGTGGGGTATAATTCACCCCTCCACTTT. Translation gives CSASVGYNSPLHF.